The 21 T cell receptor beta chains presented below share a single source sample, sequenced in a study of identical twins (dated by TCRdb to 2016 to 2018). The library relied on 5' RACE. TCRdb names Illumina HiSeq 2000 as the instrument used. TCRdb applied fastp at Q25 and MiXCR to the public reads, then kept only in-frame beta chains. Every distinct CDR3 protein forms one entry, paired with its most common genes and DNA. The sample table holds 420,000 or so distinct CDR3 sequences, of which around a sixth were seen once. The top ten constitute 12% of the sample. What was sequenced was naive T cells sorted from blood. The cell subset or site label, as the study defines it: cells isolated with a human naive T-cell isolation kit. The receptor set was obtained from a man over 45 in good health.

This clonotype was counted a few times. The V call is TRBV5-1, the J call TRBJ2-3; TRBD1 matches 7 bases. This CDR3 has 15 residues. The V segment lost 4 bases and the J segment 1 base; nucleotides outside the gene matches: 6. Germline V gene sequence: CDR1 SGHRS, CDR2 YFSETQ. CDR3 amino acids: CASSTDRTRTDTQYF. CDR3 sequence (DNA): TGCGCCAGCAGCACGGACAGGACCCGCACAGATACGCAGTATTTT.

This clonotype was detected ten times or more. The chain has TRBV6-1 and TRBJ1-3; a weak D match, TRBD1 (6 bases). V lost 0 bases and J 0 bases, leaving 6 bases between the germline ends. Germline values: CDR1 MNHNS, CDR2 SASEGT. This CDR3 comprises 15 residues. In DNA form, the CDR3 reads TGTGCCAGCAGTGAAGCGGGGGCCTCTGGAAACACCATATATTTT. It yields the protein CASSEAGASGNTIYF.

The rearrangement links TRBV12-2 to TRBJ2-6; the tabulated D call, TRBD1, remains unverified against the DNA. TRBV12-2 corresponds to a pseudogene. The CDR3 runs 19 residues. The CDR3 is CASRSSPGTGFSGANVLTF. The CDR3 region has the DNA TGTGCAAGTCGCTCGAGCCCCGGGACAGGGTTCTCTGGGGCCAACGTCCTGACTTTC.

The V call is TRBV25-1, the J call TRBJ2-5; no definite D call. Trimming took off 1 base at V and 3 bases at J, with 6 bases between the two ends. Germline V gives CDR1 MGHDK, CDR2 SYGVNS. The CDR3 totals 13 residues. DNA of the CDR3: TGTGCCAGCAGTGAATTACGGAAAGAGACCCAGTACTTC. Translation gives CASSELRKETQYF.

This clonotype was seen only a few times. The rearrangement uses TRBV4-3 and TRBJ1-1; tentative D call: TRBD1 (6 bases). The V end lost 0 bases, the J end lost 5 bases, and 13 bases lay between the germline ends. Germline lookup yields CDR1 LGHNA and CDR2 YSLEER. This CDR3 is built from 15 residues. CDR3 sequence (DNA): TGCGCCAGCAGCCAAGAAAAGGACAGTCGGACTGAAGCTTTCTTT. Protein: CASSQEKDSRTEAFF.

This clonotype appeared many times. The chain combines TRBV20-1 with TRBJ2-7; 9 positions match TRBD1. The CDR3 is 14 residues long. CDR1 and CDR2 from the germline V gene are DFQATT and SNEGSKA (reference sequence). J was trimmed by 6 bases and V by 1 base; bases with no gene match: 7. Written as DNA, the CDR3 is TGCAGTGCTAGAGTTCGGGACAGGGTATCCGAGCAGTACTTC. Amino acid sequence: CSARVRDRVSEQYF.

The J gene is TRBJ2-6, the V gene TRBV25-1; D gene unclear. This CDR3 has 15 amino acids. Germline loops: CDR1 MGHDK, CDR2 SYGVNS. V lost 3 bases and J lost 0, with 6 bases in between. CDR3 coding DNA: TGTGCCAGCAGTGAGATGTCCTCTGGGGCCAACGTCCTGACTTTC. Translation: CASSEMSSGANVLTF. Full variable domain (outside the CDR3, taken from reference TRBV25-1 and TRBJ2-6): EADIYQTPRYLVIGTGKKITLECSQTMGHDKMYWYQQDPGMELHLIHYSYGVNSTEKGDLSSESTVSRIRTEHFPLTLESARPSHTSQYLCASSEMSSGANVLTFGAGSRLTVL.

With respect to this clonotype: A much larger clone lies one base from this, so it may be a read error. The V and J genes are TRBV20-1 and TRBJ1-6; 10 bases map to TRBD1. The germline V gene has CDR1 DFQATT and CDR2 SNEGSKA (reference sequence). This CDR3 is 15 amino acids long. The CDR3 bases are TGCAGTGCCAACACCGGGACAGGGGTTAATTCACTCCTCCACTTT. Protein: CSANTGTGVNSLLHF.

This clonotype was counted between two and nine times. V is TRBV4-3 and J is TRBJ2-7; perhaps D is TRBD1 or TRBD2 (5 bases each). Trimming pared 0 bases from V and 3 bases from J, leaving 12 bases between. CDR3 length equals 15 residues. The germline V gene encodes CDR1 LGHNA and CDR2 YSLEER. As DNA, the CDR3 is TGCGCCAGCAGCCAAGATGAGGGACCGTACTACGAGCAGTACTTC. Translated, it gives CASSQDEGPYYEQYF.

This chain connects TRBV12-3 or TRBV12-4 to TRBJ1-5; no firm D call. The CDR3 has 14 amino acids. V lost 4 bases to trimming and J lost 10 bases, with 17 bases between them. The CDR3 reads CASSWTSLSYPQHF. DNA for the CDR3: TGTGCCAGCAGTTGGACGTCCCTTTCGTACCCCCAGCATTTT.

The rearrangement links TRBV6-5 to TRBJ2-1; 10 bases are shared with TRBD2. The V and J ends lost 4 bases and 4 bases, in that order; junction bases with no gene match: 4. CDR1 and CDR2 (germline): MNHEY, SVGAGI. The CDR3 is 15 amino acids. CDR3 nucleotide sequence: TGTGCCAGCAGTTCCTCTAGCGGGAGTTACAATGAGCAGTTCTTC. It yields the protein CASSSSSGSYNEQFF.

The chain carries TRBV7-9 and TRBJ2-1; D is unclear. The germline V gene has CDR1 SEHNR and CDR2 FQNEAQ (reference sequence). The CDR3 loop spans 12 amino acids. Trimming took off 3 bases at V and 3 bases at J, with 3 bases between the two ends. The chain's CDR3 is CASSFLYNEQFF. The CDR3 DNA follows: TGTGCCAGCAGCTTCCTCTACAATGAGCAGTTCTTC.

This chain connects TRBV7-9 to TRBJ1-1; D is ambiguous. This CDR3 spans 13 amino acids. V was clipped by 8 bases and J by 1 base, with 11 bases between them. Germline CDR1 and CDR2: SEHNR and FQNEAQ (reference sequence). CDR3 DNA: TGTGCCAGCTTTCCCAGAAGGAACACTGAAGCTTTCTTT. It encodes CASFPRRNTEAFF.

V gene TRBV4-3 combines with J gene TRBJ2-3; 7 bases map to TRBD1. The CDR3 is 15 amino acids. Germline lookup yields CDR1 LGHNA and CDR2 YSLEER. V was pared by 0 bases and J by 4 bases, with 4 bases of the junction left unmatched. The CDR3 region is CASSQDPTGADTQYF. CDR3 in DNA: TGCGCCAGCAGCCAAGACCCAACAGGGGCAGATACGCAGTATTTT.

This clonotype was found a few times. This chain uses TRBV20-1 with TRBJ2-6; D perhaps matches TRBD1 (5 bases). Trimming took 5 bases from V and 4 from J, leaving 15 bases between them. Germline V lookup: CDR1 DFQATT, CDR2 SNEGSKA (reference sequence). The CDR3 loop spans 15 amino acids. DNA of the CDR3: TGCAGTGCTCCCCGGTGGGGCAGGGGGGCCAACGTCCTGACTTTC. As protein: CSAPRWGRGANVLTF.

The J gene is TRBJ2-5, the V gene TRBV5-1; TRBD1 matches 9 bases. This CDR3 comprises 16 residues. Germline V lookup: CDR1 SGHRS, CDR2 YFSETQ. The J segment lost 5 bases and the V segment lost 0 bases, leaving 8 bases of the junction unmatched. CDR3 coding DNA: TGCGCCAGCAGCTTGGGGACAGGGGCGAATTTGGAGACCCAGTACTTC. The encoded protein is CASSLGTGANLETQYF.

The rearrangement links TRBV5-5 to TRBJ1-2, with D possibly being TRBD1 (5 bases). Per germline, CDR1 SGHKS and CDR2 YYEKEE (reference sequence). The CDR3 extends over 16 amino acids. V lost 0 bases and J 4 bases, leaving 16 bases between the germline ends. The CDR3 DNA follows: TGTGCCAGCAGCTTGGGCTTAGGGGCGGTCGGCTATGGCTACACCTTC. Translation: CASSLGLGAVGYGYTF.

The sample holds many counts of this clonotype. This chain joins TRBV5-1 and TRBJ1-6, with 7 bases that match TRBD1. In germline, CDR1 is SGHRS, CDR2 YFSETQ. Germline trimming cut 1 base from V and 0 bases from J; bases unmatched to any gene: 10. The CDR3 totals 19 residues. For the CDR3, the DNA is TGCGCCAGCAGCTTGAGGAAAGGACAGGCGAGCTCCTATAATTCACCCCTCCACTTT. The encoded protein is CASSLRKGQASSYNSPLHF.

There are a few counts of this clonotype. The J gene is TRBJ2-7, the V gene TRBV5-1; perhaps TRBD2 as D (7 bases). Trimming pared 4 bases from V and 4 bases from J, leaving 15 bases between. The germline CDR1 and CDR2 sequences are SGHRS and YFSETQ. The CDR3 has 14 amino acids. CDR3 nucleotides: TGCGCCAGCAGCGGAGTAGGGAGGGGGTACGAGCAGTACTTC. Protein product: CASSGVGRGYEQYF.

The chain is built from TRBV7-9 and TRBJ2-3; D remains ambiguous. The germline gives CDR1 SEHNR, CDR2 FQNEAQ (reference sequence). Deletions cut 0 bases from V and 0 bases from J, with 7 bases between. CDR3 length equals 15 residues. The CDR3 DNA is TGTGCCAGCAGCTTAGCGGATTTTAGCACAGATACGCAGTATTTT. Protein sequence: CASSLADFSTDTQYF. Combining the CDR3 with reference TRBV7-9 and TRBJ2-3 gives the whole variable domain DTGVSQNPRHKITKRGQNVTFRCDPISEHNRLYWYRQTLGQGPEFLTYFQNEAQLEKSRLLSDRFSAERPKGSFSTLEIQRTEQGDSAMYLCASSLADFSTDTQYFGPGTRLTVL.

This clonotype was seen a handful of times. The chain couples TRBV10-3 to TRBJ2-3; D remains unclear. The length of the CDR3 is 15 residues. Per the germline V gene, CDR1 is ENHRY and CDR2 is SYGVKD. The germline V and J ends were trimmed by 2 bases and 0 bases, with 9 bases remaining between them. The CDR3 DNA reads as TGTGCCATCAGTGAGAGCTTGGTCAGCACAGATACGCAGTATTTT. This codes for CAISESLVSTDTQYF.